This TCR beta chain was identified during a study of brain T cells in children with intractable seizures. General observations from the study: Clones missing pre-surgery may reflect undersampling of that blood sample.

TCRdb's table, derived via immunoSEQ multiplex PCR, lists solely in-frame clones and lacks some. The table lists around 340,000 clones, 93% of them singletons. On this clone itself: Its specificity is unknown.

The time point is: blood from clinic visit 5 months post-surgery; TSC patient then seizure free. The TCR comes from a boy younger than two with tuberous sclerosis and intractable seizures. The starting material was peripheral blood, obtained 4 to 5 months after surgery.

CDR3 nucleotide sequence: TGTGCCAGCAGCTGGGGGCCCCCCGAGATGAACACTGAAGCTTTCTTT. The encoded protein is CASSWGPPEMNTEAFF. The chain recombines TRBV5-6 with TRBJ1-1, with D possibly matching TRBD1 (6 bases). V lost 3 bases to trimming and J lost 0 bases, with 15 bases between them. Germline CDR1 is SGHDT and CDR2 is YYEEEE. This CDR3 comprises 16 residues.